This T cell receptor beta chain is drawn from a study of cytomegalovirus exposure and HLA in healthy donors. V shed 8 bases and J 4 bases; nucleotides not matched to a gene: 12. Germline CDR1 reads KGHSH; CDR2 reads LQKENI. The CDR3 totals 15 residues. About this clone itself: Its antigen remains unidentified.

PCR employed 60 Vbeta and 13 Jbeta primers. The protocol was immunoSEQ multiplex PCR, while the TCRdb copy is restricted to in-frame clones and leaves out a portion. The data contain about 130,000 clones, over 60% of them seen just once; the ten biggest clones take up 4% to 5%. General observations from the study: Upon later analysis, HLA-associated TCR beta chains proved more clonally expanded than other, equally common chains. TRBV6-2, TRBV6-3 and some other V segments were excluded as indistinguishable. Sequencing likely generated an artifact that appeared as a cluster of highly shared sequence variants. Many donors shared some public TCRs, even though most TCR sequences were rare.

This sequence originates from a male donor in good health and CMV-seropositive. Input material: PBMCs. This chain uses TRBV18 with TRBJ1-1; 8 bases are a match to TRBD1. The CDR3 sequence: CASHRGGSLSTEAFF. The CDR3 DNA sequence: TGTGCCAGCCACAGGGGGGGATCATTAAGCACTGAAGCTTTCTTT.